Listed below are T cell receptor beta chains from one sample, sequenced in a study of vaccination and CD4 T cells after COVID-19. No cognate antigen is known for these TCRs. TCRdb redid the calling of the PCR reads with MiXCR, one entry per CDR3 protein. The repertoire consists of around 26,000 distinct CDR3 sequences, with about 64% occurring once and the leading ten covering about a sixth. This material consisted of CD4+ T cells from blood, cultured in vitro, taken after SARS-CoV-2 vaccination. The receptors shown here come from a human donor who received a COVID-19 vaccine. CDR3s include the opening cysteine and the closing phenylalanine or tryptophan. The D gene is left open where the match is weak. Clone sizes are given selectively: once, few, many, or a class where the clone is expanded.

J gene: TRBJ2-3
clone size: -
D gene: TRBD2
V gene: TRBV20-1
CDR3 protein: CSARGVSGGAPDTQYF
CDR3 DNA: TGCAGTGCTAGAGGTGTGAGCGGGGGGGCCCCAGATACGCAGTATTTT

J gene: TRBJ1-6
clone size: -
D gene: -
V gene: TRBV7-2
CDR3 protein: CASSPYLDSPLHF
CDR3 DNA: TGTGCCAGCAGCCCCTACCTAGATTCACCCCTCCACTTT

J gene: TRBJ1-3
clone size: few
D gene: TRBD1
V gene: TRBV7-8
CDR3 protein: CASSLGRGRVRGNTIYF
CDR3 DNA: TGTGCCAGCAGCTTGGGCAGGGGGCGCGTAAGAGGAAACACCATATATTTT

J gene: TRBJ1-6
clone size: few
D gene: -
V gene: TRBV2
CDR3 protein: CASSEAFNSPLHF
CDR3 DNA: TGTGCCAGCAGTGAGGCCTTTAATTCACCCCTCCACTTT

J gene: TRBJ1-2
clone size: few
D gene: TRBD1
V gene: TRBV19
CDR3 protein: CASRKGQGSSGYTF
CDR3 DNA: TGTGCCAGTAGGAAAGGACAGGGTTCAAGTGGCTACACCTTC

J gene: TRBJ1-1
clone size: -
D gene: -
V gene: TRBV9
CDR3 protein: CASRGAKGGSEAFF
CDR3 DNA: TGTGCCAGCAGGGGGGCTAAGGGAGGATCTGAAGCTTTCTTT

J gene: TRBJ1-4
clone size: -
D gene: TRBD1
V gene: TRBV30
CDR3 protein: CAWSPYRGTGRATNEKLFF
CDR3 DNA: TGTGCCTGGAGTCCTTACAGGGGAACCGGCAGGGCAACTAATGAAAAACTGTTTTTT

J gene: TRBJ2-7
clone size: -
D gene: TRBD1
V gene: TRBV12-3/TRBV12-4
CDR3 protein: CASSPPQGYLLGEQYF
CDR3 DNA: TGTGCCAGCAGTCCTCCACAGGGGTATCTGCTAGGGGAGCAGTACTTC

J gene: TRBJ1-1
clone size: -
D gene: -
V gene: TRBV6-1
CDR3 protein: CASSGIRGNTEAFF
CDR3 DNA: TGTGCCAGCAGTGGGATCCGGGGGAACACTGAAGCTTTCTTT

J gene: TRBJ1-5
clone size: few
D gene: -
V gene: TRBV30
CDR3 protein: CAWSRGSNQPQHF
CDR3 DNA: TGTGCCTGGAGTCGGGGTAGCAATCAGCCCCAGCATTTT

J gene: TRBJ2-3
clone size: few
D gene: TRBD1
V gene: TRBV24-1
CDR3 protein: CATSDVTGGPDTQYF
CDR3 DNA: TGTGCCACCAGTGATGTGACAGGGGGCCCAGATACGCAGTATTTT

J gene: TRBJ2-5
clone size: -
D gene: -
V gene: TRBV2
CDR3 protein: CASTIDGQETQYF
CDR3 DNA: TGTGCCAGCACCATTGACGGACAAGAGACCCAGTACTTC

J gene: TRBJ2-3
clone size: once
D gene: TRBD2
V gene: TRBV7-3
CDR3 protein: CASSMGLAGTTDTQYF
CDR3 DNA: TGTGCCAGCAGCATGGGACTAGCGGGGACCACAGATACGCAGTATTTT

J gene: TRBJ1-1
clone size: -
D gene: -
V gene: TRBV30
CDR3 protein: CAWSVRSGLGAFF
CDR3 DNA: TGTGCCTGGAGTGTACGAAGCGGCCTCGGGGCTTTCTTT

J gene: TRBJ1-1
clone size: -
D gene: TRBD1
V gene: TRBV6-5
CDR3 protein: CASSYGTGGGYTEAFF
CDR3 DNA: TGTGCCAGCAGTTATGGGACAGGGGGTGGATACACTGAAGCTTTCTTT

J gene: TRBJ1-5
clone size: -
D gene: -
V gene: TRBV21-1
CDR3 protein: CASSNERDRVNSNQPQHF
CDR3 DNA: TGTGCCAGCAGCAACGAACGGGACAGGGTAAATAGCAATCAGCCCCAGCATTTT

J gene: TRBJ2-7
clone size: -
D gene: -
V gene: TRBV12-3/TRBV12-4
CDR3 protein: CASTLTSSYEQYF
CDR3 DNA: TGTGCCAGCACCCTCACAAGCTCCTACGAGCAGTACTTC

J gene: TRBJ2-3
clone size: -
D gene: -
V gene: TRBV5-1
CDR3 protein: CATKNRPASTDTQYF
CDR3 DNA: TGCGCCACAAAAAACAGGCCAGCTAGCACAGATACGCAGTATTTT

J gene: TRBJ1-6
clone size: -
D gene: -
V gene: TRBV27
CDR3 protein: CATSGSYNSPLHF
CDR3 DNA: TGTGCCACATCGGGGTCCTATAATTCACCCCTCCACTTT

J gene: TRBJ2-3
clone size: -
D gene: -
V gene: TRBV10-1
CDR3 protein: CASSDYGGASTDTQYF
CDR3 DNA: TGCGCCAGCAGTGACTATGGGGGCGCTAGCACAGATACGCAGTATTTT

J gene: TRBJ1-6
clone size: -
D gene: -
V gene: TRBV6-5
CDR3 protein: CASSYAGRRSPLHF
CDR3 DNA: TGTGCCAGCAGTTACGCAGGGAGGCGTTCACCCCTCCACTTT

J gene: TRBJ2-2
clone size: -
D gene: -
V gene: TRBV6-1
CDR3 protein: CASSLPRGVNTGELFF
CDR3 DNA: TGTGCCAGCAGTCTCCCCAGGGGCGTAAACACCGGGGAGCTGTTTTTT

J gene: TRBJ2-3
clone size: -
D gene: -
V gene: TRBV10-3
CDR3 protein: CAISESSRGTDTQYF
CDR3 DNA: TGTGCCATCAGTGAGTCGTCGCGGGGTACAGATACGCAGTATTTT

J gene: TRBJ1-2
clone size: -
D gene: -
V gene: TRBV12-3/TRBV12-4
CDR3 protein: CASSLALGEGSGGYTF
CDR3 DNA: TGTGCCAGCAGTTTAGCGCTCGGGGAGGGAAGTGGAGGCTACACCTTC

J gene: TRBJ1-2
clone size: few
D gene: -
V gene: TRBV24-1
CDR3 protein: CATSGPGDSTGYTF
CDR3 DNA: TGTGCCACCAGTGGACCAGGGGACTCGACTGGCTACACCTTC

J gene: TRBJ1-5
clone size: few
D gene: TRBD1
V gene: TRBV2
CDR3 protein: CASSVTGWGSQPQHF
CDR3 DNA: TGTGCCAGCAGTGTGACAGGGTGGGGAAGTCAGCCCCAGCATTTT

J gene: TRBJ2-3
clone size: once
D gene: TRBD2
V gene: TRBV12-3/TRBV12-4
CDR3 protein: CASHGGATDTQYF
CDR3 DNA: TGTGCCAGCCACGGGGGGGCCACAGATACGCAGTATTTT

J gene: TRBJ2-5
clone size: -
D gene: TRBD2
V gene: TRBV2
CDR3 protein: CASSPRTSGQETQYF
CDR3 DNA: TGTGCCAGCAGCCCTAGGACTAGCGGCCAAGAGACCCAGTACTTC

J gene: TRBJ2-5
clone size: -
D gene: -
V gene: TRBV7-2
CDR3 protein: CASSLGLGGGQKTQYF
CDR3 DNA: TGTGCCAGCAGCTTAGGATTAGGGGGGGGGCAAAAGACCCAGTACTTC

J gene: TRBJ1-3
clone size: -
D gene: -
V gene: TRBV6-5
CDR3 protein: CASSFMAGDNGNTIYF
CDR3 DNA: TGTGCCAGCAGTTTTATGGCAGGGGATAACGGAAACACCATATATTTT

J gene: TRBJ2-1
clone size: -
D gene: -
V gene: TRBV6-1
CDR3 protein: CASSRLPTELVNEQFF
CDR3 DNA: TGTGCCAGCAGCCGCCTTCCCACGGAATTAGTCAATGAGCAGTTCTTC

J gene: TRBJ1-5
clone size: -
D gene: -
V gene: TRBV19
CDR3 protein: CASSIGQPSSNQPQHF
CDR3 DNA: TGTGCCAGTAGTATAGGACAGCCGTCTAGCAATCAGCCCCAGCATTTT

J gene: TRBJ1-2
clone size: -
D gene: -
V gene: TRBV6-5
CDR3 protein: CASSSPASGFVQYGYTF
CDR3 DNA: TGTGCCAGCAGTTCCCCAGCCTCGGGTTTTGTTCAATATGGCTACACCTTC

J gene: TRBJ1-2
clone size: -
D gene: TRBD1
V gene: TRBV10-3
CDR3 protein: CAISSGQGGANYGYTF
CDR3 DNA: TGTGCCATCAGCTCCGGACAGGGTGGTGCTAACTATGGCTACACCTTC

J gene: TRBJ2-6
clone size: -
D gene: -
V gene: TRBV27
CDR3 protein: CASSRDIPSVLSGANVLTF
CDR3 DNA: TGTGCCAGCAGTAGGGACATACCTTCAGTCCTTTCTGGGGCCAACGTCCTGACTTTC

J gene: TRBJ2-3
clone size: once
D gene: TRBD2
V gene: TRBV19
CDR3 protein: CASSRLAGAAGDTQYF
CDR3 DNA: TGTGCCAGTAGTAGACTAGCGGGGGCTGCAGGGGATACGCAGTATTTT

J gene: TRBJ1-2
clone size: few
D gene: TRBD1
V gene: TRBV20-1
CDR3 protein: CSAGTWDSHGYTF
CDR3 DNA: TGCAGTGCTGGCACCTGGGACAGTCATGGCTACACCTTC

J gene: TRBJ2-2
clone size: -
D gene: -
V gene: TRBV7-9
CDR3 protein: CASSLVGYGELFF
CDR3 DNA: TGTGCCAGCAGCTTGGTGGGGTACGGGGAGCTGTTTTTT

J gene: TRBJ1-2
clone size: few
D gene: -
V gene: TRBV15
CDR3 protein: CATSRGGGMYGYTF
CDR3 DNA: TGTGCCACCAGCAGAGGGGGCGGAATGTATGGCTACACCTTC

J gene: TRBJ2-2
clone size: -
D gene: -
V gene: TRBV6-4
CDR3 protein: CASSVEVSGELFF
CDR3 DNA: TGTGCCAGCAGTGTGGAGGTCTCCGGGGAGCTGTTTTTT

J gene: TRBJ1-2
clone size: large
D gene: -
V gene: TRBV7-2
CDR3 protein: CASSLRGSGYTF
CDR3 DNA: TGTGCCAGCAGCTTAAGGGGAAGTGGCTACACCTTC

J gene: TRBJ1-2
clone size: -
D gene: -
V gene: TRBV12-3/TRBV12-4
CDR3 protein: CASSFSGRVGYTF
CDR3 DNA: TGTGCCAGCAGTTTTTCGGGCAGGGTCGGCTACACCTTC

J gene: TRBJ1-3
clone size: -
D gene: -
V gene: TRBV12-3/TRBV12-4
CDR3 protein: CASSLSRKVAGNTIYF
CDR3 DNA: TGTGCCAGCAGTTTATCTAGGAAAGTAGCTGGAAACACCATATATTTT

J gene: TRBJ1-5
clone size: few
D gene: TRBD1
V gene: TRBV7-2
CDR3 protein: CASSPRTGSNQPQHF
CDR3 DNA: TGTGCCAGCAGCCCCAGGACAGGGAGCAATCAGCCCCAGCATTTT

J gene: TRBJ1-1
clone size: -
D gene: -
V gene: TRBV24-1
CDR3 protein: CATSDPSGNTEAFF
CDR3 DNA: TGTGCCACCAGTGATCCCTCCGGGAACACTGAAGCTTTCTTT

J gene: TRBJ2-1
clone size: -
D gene: -
V gene: TRBV29-1
CDR3 protein: CSVERQGRDEQFF
CDR3 DNA: TGCAGCGTTGAGAGGCAGGGGCGGGATGAGCAGTTCTTC

J gene: TRBJ1-2
clone size: -
D gene: TRBD1
V gene: TRBV27
CDR3 protein: CASKTGQGNNYGYTF
CDR3 DNA: TGTGCCAGCAAAACAGGACAGGGGAATAACTATGGCTACACCTTC

J gene: TRBJ1-2
clone size: -
D gene: -
V gene: TRBV4-1
CDR3 protein: CASSHLGGNYGYTF
CDR3 DNA: TGCGCCAGCAGCCACCTAGGGGGAAACTATGGCTACACCTTC

J gene: TRBJ2-3
clone size: -
D gene: TRBD2
V gene: TRBV7-9
CDR3 protein: CASSPVAAGGLSTDTQYF
CDR3 DNA: TGTGCCAGCAGCCCCGTCGCAGCGGGGGGCCTTAGCACAGATACGCAGTATTTT

J gene: TRBJ1-2
clone size: once
D gene: -
V gene: TRBV6-5
CDR3 protein: CASSLDRSSYGYTF
CDR3 DNA: TGTGCCAGCAGTTTAGACAGGTCGAGCTATGGCTACACCTTC

J gene: TRBJ1-1
clone size: -
D gene: TRBD1
V gene: TRBV10-3
CDR3 protein: CAIKEGQGGSAAFF
CDR3 DNA: TGTGCCATCAAAGAGGGACAGGGGGGTTCGGCAGCTTTCTTT

J gene: TRBJ1-1
clone size: -
D gene: TRBD1
V gene: TRBV19
CDR3 protein: CASSRGQGALTEAFF
CDR3 DNA: TGTGCCAGTAGTAGGGGACAGGGGGCGCTTACTGAAGCTTTCTTT

J gene: TRBJ1-3
clone size: -
D gene: TRBD1
V gene: TRBV10-1
CDR3 protein: CASTRGRQGFSGNTIYF
CDR3 DNA: TGCGCCAGCACCCGAGGGCGACAGGGTTTCTCTGGAAACACCATATATTTT

J gene: TRBJ2-7
clone size: once
D gene: -
V gene: TRBV27
CDR3 protein: CASRPRGPSYEQYF
CDR3 DNA: TGTGCCAGCAGGCCCCGGGGGCCTTCCTACGAGCAGTACTTC

J gene: TRBJ1-1
clone size: -
D gene: -
V gene: TRBV20-1
CDR3 protein: CSARVQLNTEAFF
CDR3 DNA: TGCAGTGCTAGAGTTCAATTGAACACTGAAGCTTTCTTT

J gene: TRBJ2-7
clone size: few
D gene: TRBD2
V gene: TRBV6-1
CDR3 protein: CASRPMGLAGQSSYEQYF
CDR3 DNA: TGTGCCAGCAGGCCTATGGGACTAGCGGGGCAAAGCTCCTACGAGCAGTACTTC

J gene: TRBJ2-2
clone size: once
D gene: TRBD1
V gene: TRBV28
CDR3 protein: CASTGVNTGELFF
CDR3 DNA: TGTGCCAGTACAGGGGTTAACACCGGGGAGCTGTTTTTT